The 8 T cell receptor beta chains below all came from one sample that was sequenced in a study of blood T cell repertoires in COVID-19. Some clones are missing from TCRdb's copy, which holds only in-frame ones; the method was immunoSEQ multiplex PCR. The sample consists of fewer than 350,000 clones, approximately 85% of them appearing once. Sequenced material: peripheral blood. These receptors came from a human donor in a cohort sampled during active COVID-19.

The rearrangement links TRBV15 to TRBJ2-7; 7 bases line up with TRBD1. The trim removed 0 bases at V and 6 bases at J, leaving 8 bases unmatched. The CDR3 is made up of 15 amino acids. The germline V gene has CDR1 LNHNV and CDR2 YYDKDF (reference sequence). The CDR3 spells CATSRDRDRGTEQYF. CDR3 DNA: TGTGCCACCAGCAGAGATAGGGACAGAGGGACCGAGCAGTACTTC.

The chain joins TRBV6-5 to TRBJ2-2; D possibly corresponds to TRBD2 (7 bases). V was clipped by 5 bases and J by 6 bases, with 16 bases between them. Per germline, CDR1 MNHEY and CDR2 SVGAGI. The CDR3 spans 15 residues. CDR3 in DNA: TGTGCCAGCAGTCCGTCCGCGGGGGCCCCCGGGGAGCTGTTTTTT. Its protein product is CASSPSAGAPGELFF.

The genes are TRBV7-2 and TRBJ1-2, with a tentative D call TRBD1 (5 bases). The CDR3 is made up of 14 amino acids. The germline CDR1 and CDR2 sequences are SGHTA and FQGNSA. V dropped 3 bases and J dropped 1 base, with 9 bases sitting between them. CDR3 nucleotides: TGTGCCAGCAGCTTTTCAGGGTTTAACTATGGCTACACCTTC. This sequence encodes CASSFSGFNYGYTF.

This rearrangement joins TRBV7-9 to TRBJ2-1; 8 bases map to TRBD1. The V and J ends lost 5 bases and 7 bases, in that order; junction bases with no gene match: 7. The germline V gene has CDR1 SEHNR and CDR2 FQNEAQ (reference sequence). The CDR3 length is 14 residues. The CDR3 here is CASSPRQGRNEQFF. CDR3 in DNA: TGTGCCAGCAGCCCCCGACAGGGGCGAAATGAGCAGTTCTTC.

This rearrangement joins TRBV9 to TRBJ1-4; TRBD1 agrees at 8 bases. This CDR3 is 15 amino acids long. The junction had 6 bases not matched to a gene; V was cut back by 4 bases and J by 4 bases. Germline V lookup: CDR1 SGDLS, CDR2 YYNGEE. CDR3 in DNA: TGTGCCAGCAGCCCTCGCGGGACAGGTAATGAAAAACTGTTTTTT. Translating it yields CASSPRGTGNEKLFF. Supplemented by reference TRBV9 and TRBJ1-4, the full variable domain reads DSGVTQTPKHLITATGQRVTLRCSPRSGDLSVYWYQQSLDQGLQFLIQYYNGEERAKGNILERFSAQQFPDLHSELNLSSLELGDSALYFCASSPRGTGNEKLFFGSGTQLSVL.

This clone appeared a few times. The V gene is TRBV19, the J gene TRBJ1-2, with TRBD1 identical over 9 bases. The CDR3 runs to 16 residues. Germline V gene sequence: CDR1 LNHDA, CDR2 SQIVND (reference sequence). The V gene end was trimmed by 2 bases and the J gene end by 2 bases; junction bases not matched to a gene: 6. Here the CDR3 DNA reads TGTGCCAGTAGTATAACCGGACAGGGGATCAACTATGGCTACACCTTC. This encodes CASSITGQGINYGYTF.

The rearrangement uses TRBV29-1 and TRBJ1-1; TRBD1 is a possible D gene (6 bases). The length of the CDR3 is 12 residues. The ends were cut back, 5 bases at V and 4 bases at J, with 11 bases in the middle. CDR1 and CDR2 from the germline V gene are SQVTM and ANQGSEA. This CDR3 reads CSVIPRGTEAFF. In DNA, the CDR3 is TGCAGCGTTATCCCCAGGGGCACTGAAGCTTTCTTT.

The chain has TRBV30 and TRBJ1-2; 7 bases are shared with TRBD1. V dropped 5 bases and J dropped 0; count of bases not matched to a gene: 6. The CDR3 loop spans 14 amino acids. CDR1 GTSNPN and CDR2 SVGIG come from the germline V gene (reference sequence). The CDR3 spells CAWVRTGPNYGYTF. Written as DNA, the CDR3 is TGTGCCTGGGTTAGGACAGGTCCTAACTATGGCTACACCTTC.